Given below is one T cell receptor (beta chain) in context. Its antigen is still unknown. Naive and memory CD4+ T cells were cultured with CEF, then survey-sequenced. Assay used: immunoSEQ multiplex PCR; TCRdb lists only in-frame clones, some missing. Here the sample spans about 31,000 clones, roughly 76% being singletons. The sample is drawn from a study of CD4 T cells in relation to SARS-CoV-2 and coronaviruses. The CDR3 consists of 13 residues. Germline trimming cut 9 bases from V and 4 bases from J; bases unmatched to any gene: 6. Notes on the study in general: The cross-reactivity analysis covered only spike protein, not other viral proteins.

Sequences were obtained from memory CD4+ T cells from PBMCs, cultured in vitro. The TCR sequence derives from an adult with COVID-19. The V gene is TRBV12-3 or TRBV12-4, the J gene TRBJ1-2; 9 positions match TRBD1. Here the CDR3 DNA reads TGTGCCAGTACGGACAGGGGAGGCTATGGCTACACCTTC. This encodes CASTDRGGYGYTF.